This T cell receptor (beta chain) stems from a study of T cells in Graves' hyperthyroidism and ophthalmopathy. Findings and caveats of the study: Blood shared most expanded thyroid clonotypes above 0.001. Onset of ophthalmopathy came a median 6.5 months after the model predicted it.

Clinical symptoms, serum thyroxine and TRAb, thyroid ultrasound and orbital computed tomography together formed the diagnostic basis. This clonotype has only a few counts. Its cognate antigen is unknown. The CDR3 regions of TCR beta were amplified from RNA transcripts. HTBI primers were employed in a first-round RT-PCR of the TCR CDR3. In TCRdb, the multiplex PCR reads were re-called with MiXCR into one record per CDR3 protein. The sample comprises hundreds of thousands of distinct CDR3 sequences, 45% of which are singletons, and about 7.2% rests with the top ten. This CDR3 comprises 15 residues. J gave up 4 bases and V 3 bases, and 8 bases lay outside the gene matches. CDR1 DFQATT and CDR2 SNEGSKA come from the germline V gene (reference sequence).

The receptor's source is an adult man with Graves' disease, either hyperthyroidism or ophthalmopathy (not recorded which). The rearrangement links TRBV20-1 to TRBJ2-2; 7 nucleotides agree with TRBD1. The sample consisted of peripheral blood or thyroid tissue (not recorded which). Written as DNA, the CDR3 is TGCAGTGCTAGCGAGGGACAGTGGGCCACCGGGGAGCTGTTTTTT. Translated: CSASEGQWATGELFF.